This T cell receptor (beta chain) was found in a study of OX40 agonist ivuxolimab in advanced cancers. Background on the whole study: Ivuxolimab was an agonistic, fully human IgG2 monoclonal antibody directed against OX40 (CD134), a costimulatory receptor. Intravenous ivuxolimab was administered to patients every 2 weeks at six dose levels: 0.01, 0.1, 0.3, 1.5, 3 and 10 mg/kg. Among the roughly 54 dose-escalation patients, approximately 20 had hepatocellular carcinoma, some 15 melanoma, 9 renal cell carcinoma and 9 head and neck cancer. In the dose-escalation cohort, more than 75% of patients were male, and the mean age was approximately 60 years, with a range of about 20 to 90. Patients were allowed to have had prior anti-PD-1, anti-PD-L1 or anti-CTLA-4 therapy, and approximately 37% of the dose-escalation patients had been treated with checkpoint inhibitors. Partial responses occurred in three dose-escalation patients: two with cutaneous melanoma and one with hepatocellular carcinoma. Peripheral TCRbeta sequencing was intended to test whether TCR sequence diversity was altered and clonal T-cell expansion was caused by ivuxolimab. The paper describes the monotherapy dose-escalation part (N = 52 patients) of the phase I trial of ivuxolimab.

Patients with a history of autoimmune disease or receiving systemic immunosuppression were excluded from the trial. In every dose cohort, peripheral blood was drawn for TCR sequencing at baseline, cycle 4 day 1, and cycle 7 day 1. Samples were obtained from an open-label, multicenter, first-in-human phase I dose-escalation trial of ivuxolimab. The trial enrolled adults with locally advanced or metastatic head and neck squamous cell, hepatocellular, melanoma or renal cell carcinoma. CD4+ and CD8+ T cells were sorted separately from peripheral blood before TCR sequencing. The CDR3 contains 17 residues, cysteine and phenylalanine counted. Only the CDR3 part of the read is kept: 51 bases, read in frame from the first base. General findings and caveats noted by the study authors: In partial responders in the 0.1-3.0 mg/kg groups, normalized peripheral clonal expansion was found to be among the lowest, especially among CD8+ T cells. At doses of 0.1 to 3.0 mg/kg, clonal expansion of both CD4+ and CD8+ blood T cells was observed from baseline to week 6. Antigen specificity was not determined for the clonally expanded peripheral T cells. After ivuxolimab, more expanded clones were found on average in CD8+ T cells than in CD4+ T cells. Low levels of normalized T-cell clonal expansion were also seen in some patients who did not respond.

Genomic DNA was isolated from the sorted cells so that the TCRbeta CDR3 region could be sequenced. The immunoSEQ Assay was used to sequence the TCRbeta CDR3 regions. TCRdb carries this immuneACCESS record with in-frame sequences only. Its versions omit some clonotypes, under half of them owing to an unresolved V gene in the studies checked, with the rest unexplained. The sample records around 38,000 clones, around 84% of which are singletons. The leading ten clones occupy around 13% of the sample. Concerning this clone itself: This receptor's antigen is unknown. No base quality values were provided; no much bigger clone lies one nucleotide off.

Sequenced material: CD4+ or CD8+ T cells sorted from blood, taken in a trial of the OX40 agonist ivuxolimab. The sequence links TRBV12-2 to TRBJ2-2; the table's TRBD2 call for D was not verified on the DNA. TRBV12-2 represents a pseudogene. The clonotype originates from an adult with an advanced solid tumor such as melanoma, head and neck, liver or kidney cancer. CDR3 sequence: CASRLVPGEGNAGELFF. At the DNA level, the sequence is TGTGCAAGTCGCTTAGTCCCTGGGGAGGGCAATGCCGGGGAGCTGTTTTTT.